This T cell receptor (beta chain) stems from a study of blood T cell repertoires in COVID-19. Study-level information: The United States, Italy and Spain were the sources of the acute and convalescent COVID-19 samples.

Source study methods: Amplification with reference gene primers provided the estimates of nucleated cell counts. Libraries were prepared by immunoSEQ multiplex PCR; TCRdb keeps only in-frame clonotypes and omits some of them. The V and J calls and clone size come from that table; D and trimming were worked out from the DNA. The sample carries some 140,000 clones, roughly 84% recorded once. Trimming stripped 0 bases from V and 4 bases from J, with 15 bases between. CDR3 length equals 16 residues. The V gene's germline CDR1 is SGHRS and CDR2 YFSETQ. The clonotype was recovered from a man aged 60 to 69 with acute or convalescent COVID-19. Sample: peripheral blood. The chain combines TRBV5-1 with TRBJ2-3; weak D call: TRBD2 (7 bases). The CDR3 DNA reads TGCGCCAGCAGCTTGGCCGGGCGGGGGCCCCCAGATACGCAGTATTTT. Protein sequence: CASSLAGRGPPDTQYF.